This TCR beta chain stems from a study of control samples from healthy donors and cancer patients. TCRdb's copy holds only in-frame clones and misses some; the assay was immunoSEQ multiplex PCR. The sample has approximately 80,000 clones, 70% to 90% seen once; the top ten hold 5.7%. CDR1 is LNHDA and CDR2 is SQIVND in the germline V gene (reference sequence). The CDR3 runs 14 residues. V lost 6 bases to trimming and J lost 7 bases; unmatched junction nucleotides: 12. The sequence derives from a woman between 45 and 65 years old in good health. This rearrangement joins TRBV19 to TRBJ2-7, with 7 bases fitting TRBD2. The sample was blood. The CDR3 reads CASSERGIDREQYF. The CDR3 DNA reads as TGTGCCAGTAGCGAGCGGGGCATAGATAGGGAGCAGTACTTC.